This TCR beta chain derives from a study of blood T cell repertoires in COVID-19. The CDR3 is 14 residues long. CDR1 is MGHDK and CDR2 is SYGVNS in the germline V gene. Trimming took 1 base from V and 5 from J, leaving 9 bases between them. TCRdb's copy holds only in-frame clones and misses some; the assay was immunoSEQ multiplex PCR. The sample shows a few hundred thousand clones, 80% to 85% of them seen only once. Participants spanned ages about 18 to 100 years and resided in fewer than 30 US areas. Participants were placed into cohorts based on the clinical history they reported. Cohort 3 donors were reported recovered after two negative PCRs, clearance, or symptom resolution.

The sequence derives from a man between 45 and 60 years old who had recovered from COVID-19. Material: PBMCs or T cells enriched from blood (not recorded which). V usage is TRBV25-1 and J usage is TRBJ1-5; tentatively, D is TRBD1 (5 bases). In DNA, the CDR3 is TGTGCCAGCAGTGAATCTAGGGGATATCAGCCCCAGCATTTT. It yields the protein CASSESRGYQPQHF.